This TCR beta chain is drawn from a study of patients and donors after allogeneic stem cell transplantation. TCRdb recomputed calls from the RT-PCR reads with MiXCR, one row per CDR3 protein. The data hold 150,000 to 250,000 distinct CDR3 sequences, with around two fifths observed a single time. The V and J ends lost 7 bases and 4 bases respectively, with 13 bases between them. The CDR3 is 13 residues long. This clonotype was found a few times. The TCR sequence derives from a human donor who was either an allogeneic HSCT recipient or a stem cell or donor lymphocyte infusion donor (not recorded which). It is not recorded whose cells these are; they may come from a transplant donor. Sequences were obtained from blood, either unsorted or a sorted T cell fraction (not recorded which). This chain connects TRBV12-3 or TRBV12-4 to TRBJ1-1; D perhaps matches TRBD1 (6 bases). For the CDR3, the DNA is TGTGCCAGCATCAAGACAGGCGGCACTGAAGCTTTCTTT. Translation: CASIKTGGTEAFF.